This TCR beta chain was captured by sequencing in a study of shared clonotypes between healthy human individuals. Study-wide points: Non-shared clonotypes displayed generation probabilities falling below those of clonotypes present in all four donors.

Regarding this clone: As yet, its antigen is unknown.

Germline loops: CDR1 ENHRY, CDR2 SYGVKD. The CDR3 has 14 residues. The V segment lost 0 bases and the J segment 5 bases; nucleotides outside the gene matches: 2. Profiled with immunoSEQ multiplex PCR; TCRdb holds only in-frame clones, not every one. The sample holds 2 million to 2.5 million clones, around 92% seen once. Those who donated were healthy HIV-negative adults, with no recent acute infections or vaccinations reported. Adults of Caucasian background living in Nashville, Tennessee made up all donors. The chain uses TRBV10-3 and TRBJ2-7; TRBD1 aligns across 9 bases. Specimen: naive CD4+ T cells from PBMCs. Subset in this sample: CD45RA+ positively selected. The receptor was derived from a man aged 18 to 29 in good health. Some clones in this sample may be carry-over from other donors' samples. The CDR3 sequence: CAISESTGGDEQYF. For the CDR3, the DNA is TGTGCCATCAGTGAGTCGACAGGGGGAGACGAGCAGTACTTC.